The clone carrying this T cell receptor beta chain was found many times. Antigen specificity is unknown. The sample originates from a study of T cell repertoires in cytomegalovirus infection. Whole-study context: A matching HLA type, together with CMV infection, was signaled by public TCR beta signatures. Broader study findings: Cumulated frequencies of public TCR beta families served to identify carriers of CMV plus the relevant HLA. HLA-C-restricted CMV-specific TCR beta clonotypes were dominant in the ex vivo response.

TCRdb recomputed calls from the reads with MiXCR, one row per CDR3 protein. Of some 350,000 distinct CDR3 sequences in the sample, around 29% were seen once. Germline V gene sequence: CDR1 SGHTA, CDR2 FQGNSA. Trimming removed 1 base from V and 5 bases from J, with 6 bases in between. The CDR3 contains 13 residues. The TCR comes from a human donor in good health (CMV status not recorded). Some clones in this sample may be carry-over from other donors' samples. This chain connects TRBV7-2 to TRBJ1-5; D perhaps matches TRBD1 (5 bases). The source material was cultured PBMCs, sampled from culture after CMV antigen stimulation. Here the CDR3 DNA reads TGTGCCAGCAGCTTAGGGGGGTATCAGCCCCAGCATTTT. Translation gives CASSLGGYQPQHF.